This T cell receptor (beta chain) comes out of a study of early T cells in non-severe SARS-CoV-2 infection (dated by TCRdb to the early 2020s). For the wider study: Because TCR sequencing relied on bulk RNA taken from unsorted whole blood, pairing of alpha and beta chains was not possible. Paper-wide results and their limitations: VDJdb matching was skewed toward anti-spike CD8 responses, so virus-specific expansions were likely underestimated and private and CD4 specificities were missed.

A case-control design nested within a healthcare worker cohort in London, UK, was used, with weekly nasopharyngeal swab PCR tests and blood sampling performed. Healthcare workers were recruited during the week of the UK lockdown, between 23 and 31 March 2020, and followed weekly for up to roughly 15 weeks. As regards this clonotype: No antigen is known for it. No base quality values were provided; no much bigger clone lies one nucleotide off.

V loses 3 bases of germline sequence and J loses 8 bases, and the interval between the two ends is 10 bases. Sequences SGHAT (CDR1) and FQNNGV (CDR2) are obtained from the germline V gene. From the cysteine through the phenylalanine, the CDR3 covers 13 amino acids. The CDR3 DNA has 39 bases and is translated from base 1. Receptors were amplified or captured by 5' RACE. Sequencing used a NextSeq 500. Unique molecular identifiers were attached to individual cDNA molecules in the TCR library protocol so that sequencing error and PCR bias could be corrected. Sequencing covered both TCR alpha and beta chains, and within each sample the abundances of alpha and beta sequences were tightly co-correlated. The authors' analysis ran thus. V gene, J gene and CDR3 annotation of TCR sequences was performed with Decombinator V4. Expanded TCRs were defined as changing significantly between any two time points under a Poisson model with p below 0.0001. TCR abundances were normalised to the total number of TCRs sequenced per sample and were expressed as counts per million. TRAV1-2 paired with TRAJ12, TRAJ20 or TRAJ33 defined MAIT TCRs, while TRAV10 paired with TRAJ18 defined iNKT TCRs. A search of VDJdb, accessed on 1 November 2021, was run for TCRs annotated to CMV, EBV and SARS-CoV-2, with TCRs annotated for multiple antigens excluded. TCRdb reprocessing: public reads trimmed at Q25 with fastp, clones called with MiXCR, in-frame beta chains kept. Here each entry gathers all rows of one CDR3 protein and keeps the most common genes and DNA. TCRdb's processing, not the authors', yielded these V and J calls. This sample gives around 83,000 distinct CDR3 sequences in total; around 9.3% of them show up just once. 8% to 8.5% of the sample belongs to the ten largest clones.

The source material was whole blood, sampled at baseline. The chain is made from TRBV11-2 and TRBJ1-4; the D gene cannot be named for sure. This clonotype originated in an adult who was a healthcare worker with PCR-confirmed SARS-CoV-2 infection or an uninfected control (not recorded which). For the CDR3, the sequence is CASSFVEREKLFF. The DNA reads TGTGCCAGCAGCTTCGTCGAAAGGGAAAAACTGTTTTTT.